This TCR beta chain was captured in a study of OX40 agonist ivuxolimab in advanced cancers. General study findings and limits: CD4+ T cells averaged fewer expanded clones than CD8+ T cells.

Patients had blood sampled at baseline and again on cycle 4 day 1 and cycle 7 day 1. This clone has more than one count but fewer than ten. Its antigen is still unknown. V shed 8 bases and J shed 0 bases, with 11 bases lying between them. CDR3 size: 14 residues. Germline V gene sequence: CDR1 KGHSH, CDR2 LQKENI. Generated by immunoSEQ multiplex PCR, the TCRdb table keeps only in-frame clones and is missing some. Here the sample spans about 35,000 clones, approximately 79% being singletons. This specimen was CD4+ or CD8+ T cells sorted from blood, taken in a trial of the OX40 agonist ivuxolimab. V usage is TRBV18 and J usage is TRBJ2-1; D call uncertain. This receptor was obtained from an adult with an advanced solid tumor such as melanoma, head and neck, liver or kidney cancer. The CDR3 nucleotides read TGTGCCAGCAAACCGGGCAACTCCTACAATGAGCAGTTCTTC. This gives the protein CASKPGNSYNEQFF.